The rows below give T cell receptor beta chains drawn from one sample of a study of T cell repertoires in cytomegalovirus infection. MiXCR, applied by TCRdb to the reads, yields one record per CDR3 protein. The table records 45,000 to 55,000 distinct CDR3 sequences, roughly 19% of them present only once. No antigen has been identified for these receptors. Sequences were derived from CD8+ T cells from cultured PBMCs, sampled from culture after CMV antigen stimulation. The receptor source for this set is a human donor in good health (CMV status not recorded). Some clones in this sample may be carry-over from other donors' samples. Both conserved end residues are part of each CDR3. The D gene is left open where the match is weak. Some rows have no size entry. The others give once, few or many, or a class for an expanded clone.

V	J	size	D	CDR3	DNA
TRBV12-3/TRBV12-4	TRBJ2-7	many	-	CASSLKRYPSYEQYF	TGTGCCAGCAGTTTGAAAAGGTACCCATCCTACGAGCAGTACTTC
TRBV6-1	TRBJ2-7	many	-	CASSASLVELIYEQYF	TGTGCCAGCAGTGCGTCTCTAGTTGAGCTTATCTACGAGCAGTACTTC
TRBV20-1	TRBJ2-3	-	TRBD2	CSARDIAGGRRLDTQYF	TGCAGTGCTAGAGATATTGCGGGGGGGCGTAGATTGGATACGCAGTATTTT
TRBV7-3	TRBJ1-1	-	-	CASSLGPGSEAFF	TGTGCCAGCAGCTTAGGACCGGGTTCGGAAGCTTTCTTT
TRBV12-3/TRBV12-4	TRBJ1-3	medium-sized	TRBD1	CAFRDRAGNTIYF	TGTGCCTTCCGGGACAGGGCCGGAAACACCATATATTTT
TRBV27	TRBJ2-7	few	-	CASKLTGPTYEQYF	TGTGCCAGCAAATTAACGGGTCCTACCTACGAGCAGTACTTC
TRBV7-9	TRBJ1-1	-	TRBD1	CASSHGTGDQGAFF	TGTGCCAGCAGCCACGGGACAGGAGACCAGGGGGCTTTCTTT
TRBV14	TRBJ1-4	-	TRBD1	CASSQWTGSEEKLFF	TGTGCCAGCAGCCAATGGACAGGGTCGGAGGAAAAACTGTTTTTT
TRBV10-3	TRBJ2-2	-	TRBD2	CAIKEVTSGVTGELFF	TGTGCCATCAAGGAGGTGACTAGCGGGGTCACCGGGGAGCTGTTTTTT
TRBV6-2/TRBV6-3	TRBJ2-5	many	-	CASSYWGSQETQYF	TGTGCCAGCAGTTACTGGGGCAGCCAAGAGACCCAGTACTTC
TRBV4-3	TRBJ1-1	medium-sized	-	CASSQDSGPNSLFMNTEAFF	TGCGCCAGCAGCCAAGATTCCGGACCTAACTCGTTATTCATGAACACTGAAGCTTTCTTT
TRBV24-1	TRBJ1-5	-	-	CATSDSGTMDQPQHF	TGTGCCACCAGTGATTCCGGGACAATGGATCAGCCCCAGCATTTT